These 3 T cell receptor beta chains were all obtained from the same sample, sequenced in a study of prognosis after radiotherapy for stage I lung cancer. TCR beta CDR3 amplification from genomic DNA was performed by two-round multiplex PCR. Gene-specific TRBV and TRBJ primers were used in PCR round one. Using its own MiXCR run on the multiplex PCR reads, TCRdb lists one record per CDR3 protein. The sample includes 31,000 or so distinct CDR3 sequences, roughly 40% of them seen just once. The sequencing here drew on PBMCs, taken before or after stereotactic body radiation therapy (not recorded which). The receptors here all came from a donor of 50 years or more with non-small cell lung cancer.

This clonotype was detected many times. The CDR3 sequence is CASTQRLGGDTQYF. The CDR3 coding sequence is TGTGCCAGCACCCAACGATTGGGGGGAGATACGCAGTATTTT. The chain joins TRBV6-1 to TRBJ2-3; possible D gene TRBD2, 6 bases. The germline V and J ends were trimmed by 7 bases and 5 bases, with 16 bases remaining between them. Germline V gene data show CDR1 as MNHNS and CDR2 as SASEGT. The CDR3 has 14 amino acids.

This clonotype was picked up a small number of times. A much more abundant neighbour one base away suggests this may be a read error. The rearrangement joins TRBV19 to TRBJ1-1, with D unresolved. Per germline, CDR1 LNHDA and CDR2 SQIVND (reference sequence). The CDR3 consists of 13 residues. CDR3 nucleotides: TGTGCCAGTAGTATAGAGGGGAACACTGGAGCTTTCTTT. Its translation is CASSIEGNTGAFF.

In its sample, this clonotype is medium-sized. This chain links TRBV6-5 with TRBJ1-3, with a possible D match to TRBD1 (6 bases). Trimming removed 2 bases from V and 4 bases from J, with 12 bases in between. CDR1 and CDR2 from the germline V gene are MNHEY and SVGAGI. This CDR3 is 15 amino acids long. CDR3 amino acids: CASSYGGRAGNTIYF. The DNA of the CDR3 is TGTGCCAGCAGTTACGGGGGCAGGGCCGGAAACACCATATATTTT.